The rows below give T cell receptor beta chains drawn from one sample of a study of blood T cell repertoires in COVID-19. TCRdb's table, derived via immunoSEQ multiplex PCR, lists solely in-frame clones and lacks some. Among about 140,000 clones, about 87% were seen once, and the ten largest hold about 1.7%. The specimen sequenced was peripheral blood. The receptors come from a woman aged 45-65 years with acute or convalescent COVID-19. The CDR3 runs from the conserved cysteine through the conserved F or W. The D gene is left open where the match is weak. Some rows have no size entry. The others give once, few or many, or a class for an expanded clone.

d_call	v_call	clone_size	j_call	cdr3_nt	cdr3_aa
-	TRBV5-6	-	TRBJ1-2	TGTGCCAGCGAGGCCGCCTCGACGGATGGCTACACCTTC	CASEAASTDGYTF
-	TRBV12-3/TRBV12-4	-	TRBJ2-7	TGTGCCAGCAGTTTGGGGCAGACTTACGAGCAGTACTTC	CASSLGQTYEQYF
TRBD2	TRBV3-1/TRBV3-2	-	TRBJ2-5	TGTGCCAGCAGCCAGATGGGGGGAGCGGGAGGAGAGACCCAGTACTTC	CASSQMGGAGGETQYF
TRBD1	TRBV18	-	TRBJ1-3	TGTGCCAGCTCACAATCCCAGGGGGCAGCGGGAGGAAACACCATATATTTT	CASSQSQGAAGGNTIYF
-	TRBV2	-	TRBJ1-3	TGTGCCAGCAATAGAGGACTGAACTCTGGAAACACCATATATTTT	CASNRGLNSGNTIYF
TRBD2	TRBV10-3	-	TRBJ2-1	TGTGCCATTCAGCGGATTGGGGGGACTAGCGGGAGTATTGAGCAGTTCTTC	CAIQRIGGTSGSIEQFF
-	TRBV23-1	-	TRBJ2-1	TGCGCCAGCAGTCAATTGGCAGGGACAATGTGCGATGAGCAGTTCTTC	CASSQLAGTMCDEQFF
TRBD1	TRBV19	-	TRBJ1-5	TGTGCCACCCAAGGCCGGGACAGGGGGTTCTATAGCAATCAGCCCCAGCATTTT	CATQGRDRGFYSNQPQHF
TRBD1	TRBV6-1	many	TRBJ2-7	TGTGCCAGCAGTGAACTGACAGGGGGCGCGTCCTACGAGCAGTACTTC	CASSELTGGASYEQYF
-	TRBV30	-	TRBJ1-2	TGTGCCTGGACTTCGACAGGAGCCTATGGCTACACCTTC	CAWTSTGAYGYTF
-	TRBV27	-	TRBJ2-1	TGTGCCAGTATATCCTACGACAGTCACTCCTACAATGAGCAGTTCTTC	CASISYDSHSYNEQFF
-	TRBV25-1	-	TRBJ2-7	TGTGCCAGCAGTGGAACGCCGGGGATTTACGAGCAGTACTTC	CASSGTPGIYEQYF
-	TRBV5-1	-	TRBJ1-1	TGCGCCAGCAGCTTGGGGTCAGGGTCCCGGAGCACTGAAGCTTTCTTT	CASSLGSGSRSTEAFF
-	TRBV25-1	-	TRBJ1-4	TGTGCCAGCAGTAATCTGATGCAGGGTAATGAAAAACTGTTTTTT	CASSNLMQGNEKLFF
-	TRBV7-3	-	TRBJ2-1	TGTGCCAGCAGCTTAGATTACTCTCCGTTCAATGAGCAGTTCTTC	CASSLDYSPFNEQFF
-	TRBV14	-	TRBJ1-1	TGTGCCAGCAGCCAAGAGACAGCGAACACTGAAGCTTTCTTT	CASSQETANTEAFF
TRBD1	TRBV6-5	-	TRBJ1-1	TGTGCCAGCAGGCCAGGGGGCCTGAACACTGAAGCTTTCTTT	CASRPGGLNTEAFF
-	TRBV6-5	-	TRBJ1-1	TGTGCCAGCAGGCCACAGGGCCCCACTGAAGCTTTCTTT	CASRPQGPTEAFF
-	TRBV6-5	-	TRBJ1-2	TGTGCCAGCAGTTTCCCAAGGGGCTATGGCTACACCTTC	CASSFPRGYGYTF